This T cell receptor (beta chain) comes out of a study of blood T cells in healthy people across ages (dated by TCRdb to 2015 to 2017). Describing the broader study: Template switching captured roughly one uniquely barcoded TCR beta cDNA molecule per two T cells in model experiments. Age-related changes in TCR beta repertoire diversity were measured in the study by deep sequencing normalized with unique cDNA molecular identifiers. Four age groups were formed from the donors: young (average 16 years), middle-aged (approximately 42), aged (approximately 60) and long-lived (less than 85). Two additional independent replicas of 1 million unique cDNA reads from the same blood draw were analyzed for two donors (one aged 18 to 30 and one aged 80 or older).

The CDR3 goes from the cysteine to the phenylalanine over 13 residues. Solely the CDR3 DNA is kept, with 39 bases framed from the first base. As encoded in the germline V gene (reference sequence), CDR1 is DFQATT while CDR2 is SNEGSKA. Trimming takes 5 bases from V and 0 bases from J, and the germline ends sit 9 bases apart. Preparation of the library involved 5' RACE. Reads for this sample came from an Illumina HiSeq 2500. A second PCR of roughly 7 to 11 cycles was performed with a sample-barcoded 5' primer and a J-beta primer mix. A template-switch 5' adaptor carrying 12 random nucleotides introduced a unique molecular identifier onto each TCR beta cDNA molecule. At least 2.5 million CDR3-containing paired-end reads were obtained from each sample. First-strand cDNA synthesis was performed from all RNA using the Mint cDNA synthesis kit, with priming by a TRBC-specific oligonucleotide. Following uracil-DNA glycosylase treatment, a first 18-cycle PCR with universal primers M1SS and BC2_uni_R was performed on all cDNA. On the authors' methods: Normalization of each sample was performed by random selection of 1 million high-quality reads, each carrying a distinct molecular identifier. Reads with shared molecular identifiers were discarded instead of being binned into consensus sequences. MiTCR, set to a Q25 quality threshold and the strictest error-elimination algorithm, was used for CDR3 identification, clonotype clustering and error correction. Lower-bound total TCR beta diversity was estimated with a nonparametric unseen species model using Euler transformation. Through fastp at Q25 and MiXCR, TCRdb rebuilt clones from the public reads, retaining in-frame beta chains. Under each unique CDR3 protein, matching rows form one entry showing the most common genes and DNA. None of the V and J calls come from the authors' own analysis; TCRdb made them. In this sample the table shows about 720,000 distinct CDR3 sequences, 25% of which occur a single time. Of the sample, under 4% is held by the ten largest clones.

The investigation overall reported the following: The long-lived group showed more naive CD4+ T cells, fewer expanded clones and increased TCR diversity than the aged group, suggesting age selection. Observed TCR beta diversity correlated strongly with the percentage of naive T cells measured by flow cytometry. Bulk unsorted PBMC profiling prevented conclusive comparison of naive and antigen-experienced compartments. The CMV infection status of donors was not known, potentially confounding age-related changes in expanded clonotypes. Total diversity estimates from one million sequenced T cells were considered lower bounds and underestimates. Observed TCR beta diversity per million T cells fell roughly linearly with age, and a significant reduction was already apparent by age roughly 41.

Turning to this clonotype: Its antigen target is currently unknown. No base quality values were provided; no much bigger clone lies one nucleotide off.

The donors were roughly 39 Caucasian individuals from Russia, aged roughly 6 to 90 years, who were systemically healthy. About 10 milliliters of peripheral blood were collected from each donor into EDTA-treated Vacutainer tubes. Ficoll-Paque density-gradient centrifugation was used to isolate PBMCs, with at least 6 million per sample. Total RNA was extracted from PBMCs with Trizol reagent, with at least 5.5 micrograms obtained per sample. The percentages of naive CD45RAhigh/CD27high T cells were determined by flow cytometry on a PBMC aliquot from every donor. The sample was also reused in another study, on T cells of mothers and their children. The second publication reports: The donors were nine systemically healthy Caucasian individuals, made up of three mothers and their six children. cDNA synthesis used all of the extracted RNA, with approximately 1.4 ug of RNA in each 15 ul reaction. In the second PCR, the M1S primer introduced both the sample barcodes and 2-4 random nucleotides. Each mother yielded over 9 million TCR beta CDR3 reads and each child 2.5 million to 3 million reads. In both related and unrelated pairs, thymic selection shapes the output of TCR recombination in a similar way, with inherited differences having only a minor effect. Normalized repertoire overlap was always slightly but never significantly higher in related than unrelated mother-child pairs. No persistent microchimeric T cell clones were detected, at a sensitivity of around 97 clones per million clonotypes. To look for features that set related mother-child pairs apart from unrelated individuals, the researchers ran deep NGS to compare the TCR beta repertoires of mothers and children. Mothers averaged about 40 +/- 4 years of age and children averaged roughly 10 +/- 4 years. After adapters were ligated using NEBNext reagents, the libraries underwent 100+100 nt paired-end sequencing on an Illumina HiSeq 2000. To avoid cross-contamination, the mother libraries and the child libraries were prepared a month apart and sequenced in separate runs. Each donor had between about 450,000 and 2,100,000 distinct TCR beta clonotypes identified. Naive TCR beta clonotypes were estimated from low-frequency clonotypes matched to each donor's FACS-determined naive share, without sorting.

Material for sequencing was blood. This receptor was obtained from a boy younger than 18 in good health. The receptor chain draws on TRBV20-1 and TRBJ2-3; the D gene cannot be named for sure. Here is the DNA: TGCAGTGCTGGCCCCACAAGCACAGATACGCAGTATTTT. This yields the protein CSAGPTSTDTQYF.